The 32 T cell receptor beta chains below were found in one sample sequenced in a study of T cell changes during pregnancy in multiple sclerosis. Generated by immunoSEQ multiplex PCR, the TCRdb table keeps only in-frame clones and is missing some. The table shows under 70,000 clones, with around 90% occurring only once. Sample: CD4+ T cells from peripheral blood mononuclear cells, taken after pregnancy. Every receptor here comes from a female donor with multiple sclerosis, enrolled in a pregnancy study.

V and J are TRBV4-1 and TRBJ1-6, with TRBD1 identical over 12 bases. The ends lost 4 bases at V and 7 bases at J; junction bases unmatched: 17. The CDR3 has 20 residues. Germline CDR1 MGHRA, CDR2 YSYEKL. The CDR3 sequence is CASSLRIGTGGGYKNSPLHF. The CDR3 DNA reads TGCGCCAGCAGCCTTCGCATTGGGACAGGGGGCGGCTATAAAAATTCACCCCTCCACTTT.

The chain links TRBV7-8 to TRBJ2-1; tentatively, D is TRBD2 (6 bases). CDR3 length: 16 amino acids. From germline, CDR1 is SGHVS and CDR2 FQNEAQ. Trimming stripped 5 bases from V and 7 bases from J, with 21 bases between. CDR3 bases: TGTGCCAGCAGCCCACGTACGGGAGCAGCTAGGAATGAGCAGTTCTTC. Protein sequence: CASSPRTGAARNEQFF.

The rearrangement joins TRBV6-5 to TRBJ2-1; the match to TRBD2 covers 13 bases. Trimming removed 5 bases from V and 8 bases from J; junction bases left unmatched: 6. Germline lookup yields CDR1 MNHEY and CDR2 SVGAGI. The CDR3 has 15 residues. The CDR3 sequence: CASSQLAGGGYEQFF. The CDR3 DNA reads as TGTGCCAGCAGTCAACTAGCGGGAGGGGGCTATGAGCAGTTCTTC.

The V and J genes are TRBV5-1 and TRBJ2-5, with 9 bases fitting TRBD2. CDR1 is SGHRS and CDR2 is YFSETQ in the germline V gene. The CDR3 is 14 residues long. J gave up 1 base and V 5 bases, and 3 bases lay outside the gene matches. CDR3 coding DNA: TGCGCCAGCAGAGCTAGCGGGGCCCAAGAGACCCAGTACTTC. It yields the protein CASRASGAQETQYF.

The rearrangement uses TRBV10-1 and TRBJ2-1, with 12 bases aligning to TRBD2. Germline assignment: CDR1 WNHNN and CDR2 SYGVQD (reference sequence). There are 19 residues in the CDR3. V dropped 3 bases and J dropped 0; count of bases not matched to a gene: 9. Here the CDR3 reads CASSDPGTSGPRSYNEQFF. The CDR3 DNA sequence: TGCGCCAGCAGTGACCCCGGGACTAGCGGGCCCCGCTCCTACAATGAGCAGTTCTTC.

This sequence joins TRBV18 and TRBJ1-2; 7 nucleotides agree with TRBD1. Trimming took 3 bases from V and 4 from J; bases not matched to a gene: 2. This CDR3 spans 13 amino acids. Germline values: CDR1 KGHSH, CDR2 LQKENI. DNA for the CDR3: TGTGCCAGCTCACCTGGACAGGCCTATGGCTACACCTTC. Protein sequence: CASSPGQAYGYTF. The full variable domain, completed using reference TRBV18 and TRBJ1-2, is NAGVMQNPRHLVRRRGQEARLRCSPMKGHSHVYWYRQLPEEGLKFMVYLQKENIIDESGMPKERFSAEFPKEGPSILRIQQVVRGDSAAYFCASSPGQAYGYTFGSGTRLTVV.

This sequence joins TRBV29-1 and TRBJ1-4; TRBD1 is a possible D gene (6 bases). Germline CDR1 is SQVTM and CDR2 is ANQGSEA. With 6 bases removed from V and 2 bases from J, the gap between germline ends came to 10 bases. This CDR3 comprises 13 residues. CDR3 DNA: TGCAGCGTACAGGGACCTACTAATGAAAAACTGTTTTTT. Its translation: CSVQGPTNEKLFF.

This chain uses TRBV7-2 with TRBJ2-7; 7 nucleotides match TRBD1. Trimming at V came to 5 bases and at J to 2 bases, leaving 6 bases not matched to a gene. Germline V lookup: CDR1 SGHTA, CDR2 FQGNSA. The CDR3 loop spans 14 amino acids. CDR3: CASSERQGTYEQYF. CDR3 in DNA: TGTGCCAGCAGCGAACGACAGGGAACCTACGAGCAGTACTTC. Full variable domain (rest looked up from reference TRBV7-2 and TRBJ2-7): GAGVSQSPSNKVTEKGKDVELRCDPISGHTALYWYRQSLGQGLEFLIYFQGNSAPDKSGLPSDRFSAERTGGSVSTLTIQRTQQEDSAVYLCASSERQGTYEQYFGPGTRLTVT.

The chain combines TRBV30 with TRBJ2-2, with 7 bases aligning to TRBD2. Germline trimming cut 1 base from V and 2 bases from J; bases unmatched to any gene: 4. Per germline, CDR1 GTSNPN and CDR2 SVGIG (reference sequence). This CDR3 contains 15 residues. CDR3 residues: CAWSAAGTNTGELFF. For the CDR3, the DNA is TGTGCCTGGAGTGCAGCGGGGACCAACACCGGGGAGCTGTTTTTT.

V and J are TRBV7-6 and TRBJ1-1, with no clear D. Trimming took off 5 bases at V and 7 bases at J, with 14 bases between the two ends. Looked up from germline, CDR1 is SGHVS and CDR2 is FNYEAQ. The CDR3 covers 13 residues. In DNA, the CDR3 is TGTGCCAGCAGCCCGTACGCGGATGGTGAAGCTTTCTTT. Residues: CASSPYADGEAFF. Drawing the rest from reference TRBV7-6 and TRBJ1-1, the complete variable domain is GAGVSQSPRYKVTKRGQDVALRCDPISGHVSLYWYRQALGQGPEFLTYFNYEAQQDKSGLPNDRFSAERPEGSISTLTIQRTEQRDSAMYRCASSPYADGEAFFGQGTRLTVV.

The chain links TRBV4-2 to TRBJ1-1, with 9 bases aligning to TRBD1. V shed 6 bases and J 1 base; nucleotides not matched to a gene: 0. The CDR3 extends over 13 amino acids. Looked up from germline, CDR1 is LGHNA and CDR2 is YNFKEQ. CDR3 in DNA: TGTGCCAGCAGGGGACAGGGGAACACTGAAGCTTTCTTT. Protein sequence: CASRGQGNTEAFF.

This chain joins TRBV7-2 and TRBJ1-1; TRBD1 might be the D (5 bases). CDR3 length equals 14 residues. V lost 2 bases and J 4 bases, leaving 11 bases between the germline ends. The germline V gene encodes CDR1 SGHTA and CDR2 FQGNSA. The CDR3 is CASSLSRVGTEAFF. The DNA of the CDR3 is TGTGCCAGCAGCTTAAGCAGGGTGGGCACTGAAGCTTTCTTT.

The chain combines TRBV19 with TRBJ1-4, with a weak D call TRBD1 (6 bases). The germline CDR1 and CDR2 sequences are LNHDA and SQIVND (reference sequence). Trimming left V 3 bases short and J 4 bases short, with 12 bases between. This CDR3 is 15 amino acids long. CDR3 protein: CASSITTGNNEKLFF. In DNA form, the CDR3 reads TGTGCCAGTAGTATTACAACAGGGAATAATGAAAAACTGTTTTTT. Drawing the rest from reference TRBV19 and TRBJ1-4, the complete variable domain is DGGITQSPKYLFRKEGQNVTLSCEQNLNHDAMYWYRQDPGQGLRLIYYSQIVNDFQKGDIAEGYSVSREKKESFPLTVTSAQKNPTAFYLCASSITTGNNEKLFFGSGTQLSVL.

V gene TRBV7-9 combines with J gene TRBJ2-7; 13 nucleotides align to TRBD2. This CDR3 spans 16 amino acids. V shed 1 base and J 7 bases; nucleotides not matched to a gene: 7. Germline V gives CDR1 SEHNR, CDR2 FQNEAQ (reference sequence). CDR3 protein: CASSLGTSGSYGEQYF. Here the CDR3 DNA reads TGTGCCAGCAGCTTAGGGACTAGCGGGAGTTACGGGGAGCAGTACTTC.

The chain uses TRBV9 and TRBJ1-1; D is uncertain. There are 14 residues in the CDR3. Germline V gene lookup returns CDR1 SGDLS and CDR2 YYNGEE. Between the trimmed V and J ends, which lost 0 bases and 4 bases, there was a span of 10 bases. The CDR3 is CASSVDHLRTEAFF. CDR3 DNA sequence: TGTGCCAGCAGCGTAGATCACTTACGCACTGAAGCTTTCTTT. The full variable domain, with the rest looked up from reference TRBV9 and TRBJ1-1, is DSGVTQTPKHLITATGQRVTLRCSPRSGDLSVYWYQQSLDQGLQFLIQYYNGEERAKGNILERFSAQQFPDLHSELNLSSLELGDSALYFCASSVDHLRTEAFFGQGTRLTVV.

The rearrangement joins TRBV30 to TRBJ2-7; 10 bases are shared with TRBD1. Trimming cost V 0 bases and J 1 base; bases outside gene matches: 6. Germline CDR1 and CDR2: GTSNPN and SVGIG (reference sequence). The CDR3 is 16 amino acids. The CDR3 is CAWSVRQGAFSYEQYF. CDR3 bases: TGTGCCTGGAGTGTACGACAGGGGGCTTTTTCCTACGAGCAGTACTTC.

V and J are TRBV28 and TRBJ1-2; 8 nucleotides agree with TRBD1. The germline CDR1 and CDR2 sequences are MDHEN and SYDVKM. J gave up 8 bases and V 2 bases, and 7 bases lay outside the gene matches. This CDR3 comprises 14 residues. CDR3 DNA: TGTGCCAGCAGTTTAAGGGCAGGGGGCTACGGCTACACCTTC. As protein: CASSLRAGGYGYTF.

The chain employs TRBV30 and TRBJ1-1, with 7 bases that match TRBD1. The ends lost 2 bases at V and 1 base at J; junction bases unmatched: 7. The CDR3 sequence is 15 residues long. CDR1 and CDR2 (germline): GTSNPN, SVGIG (reference sequence). The CDR3 spells CAWSNPGQTNTEAFF. Written as DNA, the CDR3 is TGTGCCTGGAGTAATCCGGGACAGACGAACACTGAAGCTTTCTTT.

The V gene is TRBV27, the J gene TRBJ2-7; TRBD1 matches 9 bases. The CDR3 is 14 amino acids. CDR1 MNHEY and CDR2 SMNVEV come from the germline V gene (reference sequence). Germline trimming cut 2 bases from V and 6 bases from J; bases unmatched to any gene: 5. The CDR3 sequence: CASSLLGTGLEQYF. CDR3 nucleotides: TGTGCCAGCAGTTTACTGGGGACAGGGCTCGAGCAGTACTTC.

The V gene is TRBV4-2, the J gene TRBJ2-1; D uncertain. The CDR3 is 14 residues long. CDR1 is LGHNA and CDR2 is YNFKEQ in the germline V gene. The V and J ends lost 4 bases and 6 bases respectively, with 13 bases between them. CDR3 in amino acids: CASSRGTMGNEQFF. CDR3 sequence (DNA): TGTGCCAGCAGCCGAGGTACGATGGGCAATGAGCAGTTCTTC.

The chain is built from TRBV7-3 and TRBJ2-3; maybe TRBD1 (6 bases). The CDR3 contains 16 residues. V shed 5 bases and J shed 2 bases, with 17 bases lying between them. Germline lookup yields CDR1 SGHTA and CDR2 FQGTGA. The CDR3 is CASSPWTASHTDTQYF. CDR3 sequence (DNA): TGTGCCAGCAGCCCCTGGACAGCATCCCACACAGATACGCAGTATTTT.

This clone was recorded once. V usage is TRBV15 and J usage is TRBJ2-7; D is perhaps TRBD1 (5 bases). The CDR3 contains 14 residues. V was clipped by 0 bases and J by 2 bases, with 8 bases between them. Germline CDR1 LNHNV, CDR2 YYDKDF (reference sequence). CDR3 sequence (DNA): TGTGCCACCAGCAGAGATCCCAGGGCCTACGAGCAGTACTTC. Its translation is CATSRDPRAYEQYF.

The chain combines TRBV21-1 with TRBJ1-1; TRBD1 is the table's D call and was not checked against the DNA. TRBV21-1 counts as a pseudogene. The CDR3 is 13 residues long. Here the CDR3 DNA reads TGTGCCAGCGGCGACAGGTTTTACTCTGAAGCTTTCTTT. Protein sequence: CASGDRFYSEAFF.

In its sample, this clone was seen once. This chain joins TRBV19 and TRBJ2-6; D is possibly TRBD1 (6 bases). CDR1 is LNHDA and CDR2 is SQIVND in the germline V gene (reference sequence). There are 18 residues in the CDR3. Trimming took 3 bases from V and 12 from J, leaving 27 bases between them. This CDR3 reads CASSMPGATSIPQGVLTF. Here the CDR3 DNA reads TGTGCCAGTAGTATGCCAGGGGCGACCTCCATTCCTCAGGGCGTCCTGACTTTC.

CDR3 DNA: TGTGCCAGCAGCGGGACAGGTGAACGCAATCAGCCCCAGCATTTT. Residues: CASSGTGERNQPQHF. The chain links TRBV4-2 to TRBJ1-5, with 8 bases fitting TRBD1. The CDR3 totals 15 residues. Germline loops: CDR1 LGHNA, CDR2 YNFKEQ. The V segment lost 5 bases and the J segment 2 bases; nucleotides outside the gene matches: 5.

The genes are TRBV28 and TRBJ2-5; 10 bases line up with TRBD2. The J call may be mistaken, given a closer DNA end match to TRBJ2-7. The CDR3 consists of 13 residues. The germline V gene has CDR1 MDHEN and CDR2 SYDVKM. CDR3 sequence reads: CATIASGSHEQYF. For the CDR3, the DNA is TGTGCCACGATAGCTAGCGGGAGTCACGAGCAGTACTTC.

The chain carries TRBV5-8 and TRBJ2-5; 7 bases match TRBD1. The V gene's germline CDR1 is SGHTS and CDR2 YDEGEE. V was pared by 2 bases and J by 7 bases, with 8 bases of the junction left unmatched. The CDR3 consists of 14 residues. The CDR3 spells CASSLWDSQGTQYF. CDR3 DNA: TGTGCCAGCAGCTTATGGGACAGCCAGGGGACCCAGTACTTC.

The V and J genes are TRBV27 and TRBJ2-1; TRBD2 agrees at 11 bases. The CDR3 contains 18 residues. J was trimmed by 2 bases and V by 5 bases; bases with no gene match: 11. The germline gives CDR1 MNHEY, CDR2 SMNVEV (reference sequence). CDR3 in amino acids: CASSPPGPLAGAYNEQFF. CDR3 coding DNA: TGTGCCAGCAGTCCCCCCGGCCCACTAGCGGGGGCCTACAATGAGCAGTTCTTC.

The chain joins TRBV6-5 to TRBJ2-7; tentatively, D is TRBD2 (5 bases). The length of the CDR3 is 13 residues. V was shortened by 7 bases and J by 2 bases, with 12 bases between the two germline ends. Looked up from germline, CDR1 is MNHEY and CDR2 is SVGAGI. The DNA of the CDR3 is TGTGCCAGCACCCCCATGCGGGCCTACGAGCAGTACTTC. Protein product: CASTPMRAYEQYF.

The chain links TRBV2 to TRBJ1-3; the D gene is possibly TRBD1 (6 bases). The ends were cut back, 4 bases at V and 2 bases at J, with 6 bases in the middle. Germline lookup yields CDR1 SNHLY and CDR2 FYNNEI. This CDR3 has 13 residues. The CDR3 bases are TGTGCCAGCAGTGGGACAGCTGGAAACACCATATATTTT. This translates into CASSGTAGNTIYF.

V usage is TRBV27 and J usage is TRBJ2-7; TRBD2 agrees at 11 bases. The CDR3 runs 15 residues. Germline V CDR1 and CDR2: MNHEY, SMNVEV (reference sequence). The trim removed 3 bases at V and 7 bases at J, leaving 8 bases unmatched. This chain's CDR3 is CASSLLAGGKREQYF. The CDR3 DNA is TGTGCCAGCAGTTTGTTAGCGGGAGGGAAGAGGGAGCAGTACTTC.

The chain employs TRBV5-1 and TRBJ2-7, with 9 nucleotides matching TRBD2. The CDR3 length is 16 residues. Germline-derived CDR1 and CDR2 are SGHRS and YFSETQ. Trimming removed 1 base from V and 2 bases from J; junction bases left unmatched: 7. This CDR3 reads CASSLSSGGLTYEQYF. The DNA of the CDR3 is TGCGCCAGCAGCTTGAGTAGCGGGGGATTAACCTACGAGCAGTACTTC.